This entry concerns a single T cell receptor beta chain. No antigen is known for it. TCR beta sequencing covered blood CD8+ and CD4+ T cells. Negative isolation was used for CD8+ and CD4+ T cells and FACS enrichment for TEMRA cells. The sample belongs to a study of CD8 T cells in Susac syndrome. Deletions cut 1 base from V and 8 bases from J, with 5 bases between. The CDR3 sequence is 12 residues long. Per germline, CDR1 LGHDT and CDR2 YNNKEL (reference sequence). Regarding the study as a whole: The study's TCR sequencing and HLA analysis drew on a certain number of individuals. That number was acknowledged as relatively small.

It was with random hexamers that about 0.45 to 1 ug RNA was reverse transcribed. A multiplex approach, immunoSEQ multiplex PCR, amplified TCR beta CDR3 across 54 Vbeta and 13 Jbeta. TCRdb independently ran MiXCR on the immunoSEQ multiplex PCR reads; one entry per CDR3 protein. Of about 180,000 distinct CDR3 sequences in the sample, 95% were seen once. The rearrangement joins TRBV3-1 to TRBJ2-2; D ambiguous. This TCR was sampled from a human donor with multiple sclerosis. The specimen sequenced was CD4+ T cells from PBMCs. The CDR3 loop is CASSQAAGELFF. For the CDR3, the DNA is TGTGCCAGCAGCCAAGCTGCGGGGGAGCTGTTTTTT.